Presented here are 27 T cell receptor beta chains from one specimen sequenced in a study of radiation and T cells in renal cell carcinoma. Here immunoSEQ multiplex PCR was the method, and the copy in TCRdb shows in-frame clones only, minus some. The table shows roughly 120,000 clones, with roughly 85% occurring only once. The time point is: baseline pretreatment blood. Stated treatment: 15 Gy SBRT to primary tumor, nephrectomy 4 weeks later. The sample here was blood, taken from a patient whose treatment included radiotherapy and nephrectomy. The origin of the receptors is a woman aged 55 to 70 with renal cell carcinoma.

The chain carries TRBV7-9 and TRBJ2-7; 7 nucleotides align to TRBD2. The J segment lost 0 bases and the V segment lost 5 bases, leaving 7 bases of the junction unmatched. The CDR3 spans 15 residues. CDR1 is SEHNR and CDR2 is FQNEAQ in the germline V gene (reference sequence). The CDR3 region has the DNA TGTGCCAGCAGCCCCTTGTGGGGGGGCTCCTACGAGCAGTACTTC. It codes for CASSPLWGGSYEQYF.

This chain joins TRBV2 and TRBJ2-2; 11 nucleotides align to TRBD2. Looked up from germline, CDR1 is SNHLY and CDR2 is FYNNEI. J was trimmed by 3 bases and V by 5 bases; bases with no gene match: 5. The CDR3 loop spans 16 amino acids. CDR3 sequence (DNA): TGTGCCAGCAGTTTAACTAGCGGGGGCTACACCGGGGAGCTGTTTTTT. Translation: CASSLTSGGYTGELFF.

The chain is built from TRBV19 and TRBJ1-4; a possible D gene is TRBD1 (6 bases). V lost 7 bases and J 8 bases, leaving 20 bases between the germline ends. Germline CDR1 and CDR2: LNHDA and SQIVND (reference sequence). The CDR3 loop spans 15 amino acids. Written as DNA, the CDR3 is TGTGCCAGTAATTTGGGAAACAGGGTTGGAGAAAAACTGTTTTTT. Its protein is CASNLGNRVGEKLFF.

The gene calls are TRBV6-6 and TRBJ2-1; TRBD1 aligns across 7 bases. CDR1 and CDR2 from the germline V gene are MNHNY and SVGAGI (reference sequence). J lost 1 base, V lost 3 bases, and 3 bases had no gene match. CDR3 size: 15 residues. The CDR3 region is CASSYGDSSYNEQFF. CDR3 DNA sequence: TGTGCCAGCAGTTATGGGGACAGTTCCTACAATGAGCAGTTCTTC.

CDR3 amino acids: CASSLGVGLKYTDEQFF. CDR3 DNA sequence: TGTGCCAGCAGCTTAGGGGTCGGACTTAAGTATACCGATGAGCAGTTCTTC. The rearrangement joins TRBV7-9 to TRBJ2-1; weak D call: TRBD2 (5 bases). The germline V gene encodes CDR1 SEHNR and CDR2 FQNEAQ (reference sequence). Between the trimmed V and J ends, which lost 1 base and 8 bases, there was a span of 21 bases. The CDR3 is 17 amino acids.

DNA for the CDR3: TGTGCCAGCAGCACGTCCGGGACAGGCCGGTATGGCTACACCTTC. This gives the protein CASSTSGTGRYGYTF. This sequence joins TRBV5-6 and TRBJ1-2; 8 bases map to TRBD1. V lost 4 bases to trimming and J lost 5 bases; unmatched junction nucleotides: 10. The CDR3 covers 15 residues. Germline-derived CDR1 and CDR2 are SGHDT and YYEEEE.

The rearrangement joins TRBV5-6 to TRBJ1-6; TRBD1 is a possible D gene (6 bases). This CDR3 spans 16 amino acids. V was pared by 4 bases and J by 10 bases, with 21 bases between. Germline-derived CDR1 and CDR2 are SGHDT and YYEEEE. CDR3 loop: CASSERKQGVESPLHF. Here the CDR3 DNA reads TGTGCCAGCAGCGAAAGAAAACAGGGAGTCGAGTCACCCCTCCACTTT.

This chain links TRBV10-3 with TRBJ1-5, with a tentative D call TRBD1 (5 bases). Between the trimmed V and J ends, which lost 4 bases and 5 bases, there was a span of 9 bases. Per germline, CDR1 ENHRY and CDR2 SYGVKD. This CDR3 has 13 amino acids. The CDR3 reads CAISGGTHQPQHF. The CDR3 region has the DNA TGTGCCATCAGTGGGGGGACTCATCAGCCCCAGCATTTT.

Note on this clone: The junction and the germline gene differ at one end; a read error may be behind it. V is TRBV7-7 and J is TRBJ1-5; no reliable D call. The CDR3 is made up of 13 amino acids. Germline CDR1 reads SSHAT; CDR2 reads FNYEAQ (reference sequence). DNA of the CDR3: TGTGCTAGCAGCTTAGCACTCGGGGAGCCCCAGCATTTT. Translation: CASSLALGEPQHF. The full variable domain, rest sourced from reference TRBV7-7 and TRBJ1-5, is GAGVSQSPRYKVTKRGQDVTLRCDPISSHATLYWYQQALGQGPEFLTYFNYEAQPDKSGLPSDRFSAERPEGSISTLTIQRTEQRDSAMYRCASSLALGEPQHFGDGTRLSIL.

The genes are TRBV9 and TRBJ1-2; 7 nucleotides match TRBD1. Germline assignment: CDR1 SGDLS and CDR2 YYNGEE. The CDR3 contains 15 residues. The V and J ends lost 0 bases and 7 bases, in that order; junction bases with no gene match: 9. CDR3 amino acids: CASSVATGDASGYTF. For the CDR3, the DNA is TGTGCCAGCAGCGTAGCTACAGGGGACGCCAGTGGCTACACCTTC.

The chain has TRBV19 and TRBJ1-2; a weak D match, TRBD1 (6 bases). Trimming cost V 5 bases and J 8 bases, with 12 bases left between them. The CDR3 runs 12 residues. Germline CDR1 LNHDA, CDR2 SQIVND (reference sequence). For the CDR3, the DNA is TGTGCCAGTAGTTTCCGACAGGAGGGCTACACCTTC. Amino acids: CASSFRQEGYTF.

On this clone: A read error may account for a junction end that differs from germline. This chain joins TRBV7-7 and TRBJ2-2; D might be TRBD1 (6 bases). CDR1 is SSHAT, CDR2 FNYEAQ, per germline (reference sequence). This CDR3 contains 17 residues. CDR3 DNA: TGTGCTAGCAGCTCTCTCAAGACAGGAGATAACACCGGGGAGCTGTTTTTT. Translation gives CASSSLKTGDNTGELFF.

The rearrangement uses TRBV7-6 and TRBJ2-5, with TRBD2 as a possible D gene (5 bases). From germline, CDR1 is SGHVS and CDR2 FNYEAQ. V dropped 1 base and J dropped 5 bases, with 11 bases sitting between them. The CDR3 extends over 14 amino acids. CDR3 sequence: CASSLGLRVETQYF. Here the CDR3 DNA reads TGTGCCAGCAGCTTAGGATTGAGGGTGGAGACCCAGTACTTC.

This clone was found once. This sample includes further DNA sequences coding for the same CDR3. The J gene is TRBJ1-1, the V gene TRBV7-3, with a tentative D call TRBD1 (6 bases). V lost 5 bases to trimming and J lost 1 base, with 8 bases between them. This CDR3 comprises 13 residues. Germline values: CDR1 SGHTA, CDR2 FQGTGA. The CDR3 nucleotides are TGTGCCAGCAGCCCACAGGGGAACACTGAAGCTTTCTTT. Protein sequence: CASSPQGNTEAFF.

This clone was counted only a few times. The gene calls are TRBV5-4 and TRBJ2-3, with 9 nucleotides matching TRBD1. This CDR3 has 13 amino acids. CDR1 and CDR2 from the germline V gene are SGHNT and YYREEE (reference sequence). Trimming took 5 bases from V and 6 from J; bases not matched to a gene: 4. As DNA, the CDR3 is TGTGCCAGCAGTGCTACAGGGGGCGATACGCAGTATTTT. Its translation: CASSATGGDTQYF.

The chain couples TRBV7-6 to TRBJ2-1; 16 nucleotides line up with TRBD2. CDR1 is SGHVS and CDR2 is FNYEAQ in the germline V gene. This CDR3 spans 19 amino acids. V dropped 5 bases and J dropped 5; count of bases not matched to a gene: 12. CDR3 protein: CASSPVGLAGGRVNNEQFF. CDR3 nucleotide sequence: TGTGCCAGCAGCCCCGTGGGACTAGCGGGGGGGCGAGTGAACAATGAGCAGTTCTTC.

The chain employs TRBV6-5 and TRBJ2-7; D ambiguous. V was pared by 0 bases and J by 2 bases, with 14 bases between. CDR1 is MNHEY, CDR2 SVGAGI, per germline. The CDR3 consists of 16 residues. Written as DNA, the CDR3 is TGTGCCAGCAGTTACTCGGTCGGAAACGTCGCCTACGAGCAGTACTTC. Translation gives CASSYSVGNVAYEQYF.

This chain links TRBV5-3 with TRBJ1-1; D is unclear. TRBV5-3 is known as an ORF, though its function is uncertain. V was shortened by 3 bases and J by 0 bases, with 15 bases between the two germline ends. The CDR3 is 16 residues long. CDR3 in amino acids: CARSSEIRGMNTEAFF. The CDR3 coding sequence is TGTGCCAGAAGCTCAGAAATTAGAGGCATGAACACTGAAGCTTTCTTT.

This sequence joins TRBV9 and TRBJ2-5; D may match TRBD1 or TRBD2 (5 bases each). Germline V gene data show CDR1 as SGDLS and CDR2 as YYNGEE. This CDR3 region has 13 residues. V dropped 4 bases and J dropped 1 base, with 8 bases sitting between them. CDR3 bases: TGTGCCAGCAGCCCGGGGACCCAAGAGACCCAGTACTTC. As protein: CASSPGTQETQYF.

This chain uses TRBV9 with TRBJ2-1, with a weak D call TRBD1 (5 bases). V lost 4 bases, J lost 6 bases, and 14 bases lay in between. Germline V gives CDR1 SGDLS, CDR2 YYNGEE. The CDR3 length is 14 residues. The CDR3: CASSPPGPRNEQFF. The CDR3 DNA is TGTGCCAGCAGCCCTCCAGGGCCACGCAATGAGCAGTTCTTC.

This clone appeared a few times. CDR3 protein: CASRSGANVLTF. The CDR3 DNA follows: TGTGCCAGCCGCTCTGGGGCCAACGTCCTGACTTTC. This sequence joins TRBV19 and TRBJ2-6, with no clear D. Germline V lookup: CDR1 LNHDA, CDR2 SQIVND (reference sequence). Trimming removed 9 bases from V and 0 bases from J, with 3 bases in between. This CDR3 contains 12 residues. The complete variable domain, with remaining parts taken from reference TRBV19 and TRBJ2-6, reads DGGITQSPKYLFRKEGQNVTLSCEQNLNHDAMYWYRQDPGQGLRLIYYSQIVNDFQKGDIAEGYSVSREKKESFPLTVTSAQKNPTAFYLCASRSGANVLTFGAGSRLTVL.

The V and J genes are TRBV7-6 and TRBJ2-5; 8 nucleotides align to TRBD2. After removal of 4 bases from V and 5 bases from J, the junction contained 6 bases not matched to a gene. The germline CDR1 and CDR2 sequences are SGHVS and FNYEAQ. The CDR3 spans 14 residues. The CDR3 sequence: CASSWAQRGETQYF. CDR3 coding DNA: TGTGCCAGCAGCTGGGCCCAGCGGGGGGAGACCCAGTACTTC.

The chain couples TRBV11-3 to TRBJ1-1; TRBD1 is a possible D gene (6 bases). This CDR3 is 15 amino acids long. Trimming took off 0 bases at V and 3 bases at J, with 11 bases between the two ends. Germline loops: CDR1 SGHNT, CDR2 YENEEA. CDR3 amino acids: CASSLDAGADTEAFF. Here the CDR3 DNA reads TGTGCCAGCAGCTTAGATGCAGGGGCGGACACTGAAGCTTTCTTT.

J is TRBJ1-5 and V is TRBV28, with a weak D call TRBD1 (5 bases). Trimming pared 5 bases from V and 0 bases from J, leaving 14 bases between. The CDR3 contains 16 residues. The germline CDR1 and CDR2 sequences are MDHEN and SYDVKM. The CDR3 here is CASSPGGGYSNQPQHF. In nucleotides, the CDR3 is TGTGCCAGCAGTCCCGGGGGGGGTTATAGCAATCAGCCCCAGCATTTT.

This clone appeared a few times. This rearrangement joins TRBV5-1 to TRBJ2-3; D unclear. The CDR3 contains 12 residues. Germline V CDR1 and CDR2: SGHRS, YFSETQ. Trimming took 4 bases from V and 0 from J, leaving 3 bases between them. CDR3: CASSESTDTQYF. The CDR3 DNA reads TGCGCCAGCAGCGAGAGCACAGATACGCAGTATTTT.

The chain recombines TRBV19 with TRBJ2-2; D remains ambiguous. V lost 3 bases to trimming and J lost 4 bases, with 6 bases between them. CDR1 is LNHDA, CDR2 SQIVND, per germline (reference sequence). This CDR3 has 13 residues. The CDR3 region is CASSIGPTGELFF. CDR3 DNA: TGTGCCAGTAGTATCGGTCCCACCGGGGAGCTGTTTTTT.

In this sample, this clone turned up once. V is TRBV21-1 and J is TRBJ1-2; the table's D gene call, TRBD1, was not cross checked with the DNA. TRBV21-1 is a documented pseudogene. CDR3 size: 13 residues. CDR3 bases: TGTGCCAGCACCACAGGGGGCAGCTATGGCTACACCTTC. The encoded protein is CASTTGGSYGYTF.